Below, 10 T cell receptor beta chains from the same sample are listed, as sequenced in a study of cytomegalovirus exposure and HLA in healthy donors (dated by TCRdb to between 2016 and 2019). Library preparation employed the immunoSEQ multiplex PCR assay. For the multiplex PCR, a mixture combining 60 forward primers for TCR Vbeta segments and 13 reverse primers for TCR Jbeta segments was used. What TCRdb holds here is the immuneACCESS table cut down to in-frame rearrangements. Part of the clones is not present; checked against another copy, under half of the missing clones reflect an unresolved V gene, and the others are unexplained. The table for this sample lists 100,000 or so clones; about 12% of them were counted only once. Roughly a sixth of the sample is taken by the ten largest. Sequenced: PBMCs. Receptors were obtained from a middle-aged man in good health and CMV-seropositive.

This clone has just a few counts. The chain links TRBV28 to TRBJ2-5, with a possible D match to TRBD1 (6 bases). CDR3 length equals 15 residues. The V and J ends lost 1 base and 2 bases respectively, with 11 bases between them. Germline lookup yields CDR1 MDHEN and CDR2 SYDVKM. Written as DNA, the CDR3 is TGTGCCAGCAGTTTATTGGACAGTATGCAAGAGACCCAGTACTTC. Its translation is CASSLLDSMQETQYF.

The chain couples TRBV11-2 to TRBJ2-3; unclear D gene. V was trimmed by 1 base and J by 0 bases, leaving 14 bases between them. The CDR3 consists of 17 residues. Per the germline V gene, CDR1 is SGHAT and CDR2 is FQNNGV. The CDR3 coding sequence is TGTGCCAGCAGCTTAGTGAGGCACGCGGCTAGCACAGATACGCAGTATTTT. Translated, it gives CASSLVRHAASTDTQYF.

This clone was seen a handful of times. This chain joins TRBV25-1 and TRBJ2-7; TRBD2 might be the D (6 bases). V was trimmed by 8 bases and J by 7 bases, leaving 21 bases between them. Per the germline V gene, CDR1 is MGHDK and CDR2 is SYGVNS. The CDR3 contains 14 residues. CDR3 region: CASSPAGPLVEQYF. The CDR3 DNA is TGTGCCAGCTCCCCGGCGGGACCGCTAGTAGAGCAGTACTTC.

Only a few counts were recorded for this clone. The genes are TRBV7-5 and TRBJ1-5; the table names TRBD1, a call not compared with the DNA. TRBV7-5 is described as a pseudogene. The CDR3 covers 19 residues. CDR3 amino acids: CARSLDRSFTGCSNQPQHF. The CDR3 coding sequence is TGTGCCAGAAGCTTAGATCGGTCTTTCACAGGGTGTAGCAATCAGCCCCAGCATTTT.

This clone was seen a few times. This sequence joins TRBV4-1 and TRBJ2-7; 9 nucleotides agree with TRBD2. CDR3 size: 16 residues. Germline assignment: CDR1 MGHRA and CDR2 YSYEKL. After removal of 6 bases from V and 7 bases from J, the junction contained 16 bases not matched to a gene. The CDR3 region is CASSLSGGSGSGEQYF. CDR3 nucleotides: TGCGCCAGCAGTCTTAGTGGGGGTAGCGGGAGCGGAGAGCAGTACTTC.

This clone appeared a few times. The chain couples TRBV27 to TRBJ2-7; D is possibly TRBD1 (6 bases). The CDR3 loop spans 16 amino acids. Looked up from germline, CDR1 is MNHEY and CDR2 is SMNVEV (reference sequence). V gave up 2 bases and J gave up 3 bases, with 17 bases separating them. The CDR3 nucleotides read TGTGCCAGCAGTTTAATGGGGGCGAGGGGAATCTACGAGCAGTACTTC. This translates into CASSLMGARGIYEQYF.

The chain employs TRBV10-1 and TRBJ2-1, with 7 bases fitting TRBD1. Germline V gene lookup returns CDR1 WNHNN and CDR2 SYGVQD (reference sequence). The V gene end was trimmed by 6 bases and the J gene end by 8 bases; junction bases not matched to a gene: 7. The CDR3 spans 13 residues. CDR3 in amino acids: CASSRDSTDEQFF. Written as DNA, the CDR3 is TGCGCCAGCAGCCGGGACAGCACCGATGAGCAGTTCTTC.

The chain couples TRBV6-5 to TRBJ1-2; 8 positions match TRBD1. This CDR3 is 14 amino acids long. Germline V gene lookup returns CDR1 MNHEY and CDR2 SVGAGI. Trimming at V came to 5 bases and at J to 3 bases, leaving 5 bases not matched to a gene. CDR3 in amino acids: CASSQGQGHYGYTF. The CDR3 nucleotides read TGTGCCAGCAGTCAAGGACAGGGACACTATGGCTACACCTTC.

The chain has TRBV5-4 and TRBJ2-3, with a possible D match to TRBD2 (6 bases). The CDR3 has 12 amino acids. V lost 5 bases and J 5 bases, leaving 9 bases between the germline ends. Germline V gene data show CDR1 as SGHNT and CDR2 as YYREEE (reference sequence). The CDR3 nucleotides read TGTGCCAGCAGGATGGGGGGAGATACGCAGTATTTT. It encodes CASRMGGDTQYF.

This chain links TRBV28 with TRBJ2-5; 10 nucleotides agree with TRBD2. Germline CDR1 MDHEN, CDR2 SYDVKM. This CDR3 is built from 16 residues. J was trimmed by 4 bases and V by 6 bases; bases with no gene match: 11. The CDR3 loop is CASSSTGLASTETQYF. Written as DNA, the CDR3 is TGTGCCAGCAGCTCAACGGGACTAGCGAGTACAGAGACCCAGTACTTC.